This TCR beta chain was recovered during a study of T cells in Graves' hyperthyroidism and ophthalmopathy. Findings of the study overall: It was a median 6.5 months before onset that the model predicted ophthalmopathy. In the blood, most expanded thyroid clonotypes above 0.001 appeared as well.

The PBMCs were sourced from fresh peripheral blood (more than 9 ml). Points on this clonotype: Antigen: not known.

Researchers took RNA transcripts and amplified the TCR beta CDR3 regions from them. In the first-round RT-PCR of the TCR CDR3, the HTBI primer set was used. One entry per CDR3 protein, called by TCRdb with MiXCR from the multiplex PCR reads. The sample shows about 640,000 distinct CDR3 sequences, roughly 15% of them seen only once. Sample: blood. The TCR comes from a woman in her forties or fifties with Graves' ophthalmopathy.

The CDR3 nucleotides are TGTGCCAGCAGTTACTCGGGACAGATTACTGAAGCTTTCTTT. Protein product: CASSYSGQITEAFF. The genes are TRBV6-5 and TRBJ1-1, with TRBD1 identical over 7 bases. Unmatched junction bases numbered 3, after V lost 0 bases and J lost 5 bases. Germline-derived CDR1 and CDR2 are MNHEY and SVGAGI. There are 14 residues in the CDR3.